Listed below are T cell receptor beta chains from one sample, sequenced in a study of cytomegalovirus exposure and HLA in healthy donors. Method: immunoSEQ multiplex PCR; TCRdb's copy keeps in-frame clones and lacks some. The sample has under 200,000 clones; more than 80% are singletons. The sequenced material came from PBMCs. These receptors came from a woman younger than 30 in good health and CMV-seropositive. Each CDR3 is given without its conserved first and last residue. Clone size is shown for a subset of rows, as once, few, many or a class of expanded clone.

abundance: -; v_gene: TRBV19; j_gene: TRBJ1-5; CDR3aa: ASSTGQGRGQPQH
abundance: -; v_gene: TRBV4-1; j_gene: TRBJ2-2; CDR3aa: ASSQVTGGYTGELF
abundance: once; v_gene: TRBV28; j_gene: TRBJ2-3; CDR3aa: ASSFPLRLAGTSTQY
abundance: -; v_gene: TRBV27; j_gene: TRBJ2-3; CDR3aa: ASRRDGTDTQY
abundance: -; v_gene: TRBV11-2; j_gene: TRBJ1-3; CDR3aa: ASSKISGNTIY
abundance: -; v_gene: TRBV9; j_gene: TRBJ2-7; CDR3aa: ASSISGNNYEQY
abundance: -; v_gene: TRBV11-1; j_gene: TRBJ2-2; CDR3aa: ASSLFTSGIPANTGELF
abundance: few; v_gene: TRBV2; j_gene: TRBJ2-7; CDR3aa: ASSHGQSYEQY
abundance: -; v_gene: TRBV4-3; j_gene: TRBJ1-4; CDR3aa: ASSQELGQGVEKLF
abundance: -; v_gene: TRBV6-1; j_gene: TRBJ1-2; CDR3aa: ASSDTGRGLVGYT
abundance: few; v_gene: TRBV27; j_gene: TRBJ2-7; CDR3aa: ASSPYEQY
abundance: once; v_gene: TRBV6-5; j_gene: TRBJ2-2; CDR3aa: ASSYLAGSGELF
abundance: -; v_gene: TRBV5-1; j_gene: TRBJ2-3; CDR3aa: ASSSKGTFRTDTQY
abundance: once; v_gene: TRBV18; j_gene: TRBJ2-5; CDR3aa: ASSPSQRQGGETQY
abundance: -; v_gene: TRBV7-2; j_gene: TRBJ1-5; CDR3aa: ASSLGGASSNQPQH
abundance: -; v_gene: TRBV21-1; j_gene: TRBJ1-2; CDR3aa: ASSKESRRGVYGYT
abundance: -; v_gene: TRBV19; j_gene: TRBJ1-4; CDR3aa: ASSIIADEKLF
abundance: -; v_gene: TRBV28; j_gene: TRBJ2-1; CDR3aa: ASSSGTSGRAYNEQF
abundance: -; v_gene: TRBV25-1; j_gene: TRBJ2-1; CDR3aa: ASTKRNEQF
abundance: -; v_gene: TRBV5-1; j_gene: TRBJ2-3; CDR3aa: ASSLEDTPDTQY
abundance: -; v_gene: TRBV5-8; j_gene: TRBJ1-2; CDR3aa: ASSLSARYGYT
abundance: -; v_gene: TRBV28; j_gene: TRBJ2-5; CDR3aa: ASTPGGELETQY
abundance: -; v_gene: TRBV5-1; j_gene: TRBJ1-2; CDR3aa: ASSLASFYGYT
abundance: -; v_gene: TRBV7-2; j_gene: TRBJ2-1; CDR3aa: ASSTLAGGLRLNEQF